Presented here are 14 T cell receptor beta chains from one specimen sequenced in a study of T cells in Graves' hyperthyroidism and ophthalmopathy. Authors of the study amplified TCR beta CDR3 regions from RNA transcripts. TCR CDR3 regions were first amplified by RT-PCR with HTBI primers. MiXCR was run by TCRdb on the multiplex PCR reads, yielding one entry per CDR3 protein. The sample contains about 560,000 distinct CDR3 sequences, about 43% of which appear only once. Sequenced material: peripheral blood or thyroid tissue (not recorded which). Every receptor here comes from a woman between 18 and 29 years old with Graves' hyperthyroidism.

This clonotype has only one observation. CDR3 residues: CASRTSGGGTGELFF. CDR3 nucleotides: TGCGCCAGCCGGACTAGCGGGGGGGGCACCGGGGAGCTGTTTTTT. The rearrangement uses TRBV10-2 and TRBJ2-2; 15 bases align to TRBD2. The J segment lost 4 bases and the V segment lost 8 bases, leaving 2 bases of the junction unmatched. CDR1 is WSHSY and CDR2 is SAAADI in the germline V gene. The CDR3 covers 15 residues.

The chain carries TRBV7-9 and TRBJ2-5; 8 nucleotides agree with TRBD1. V was pared by 5 bases and J by 9 bases, with 11 bases of the junction left unmatched. CDR3 length: 14 residues. The V gene's germline CDR1 is SEHNR and CDR2 FQNEAQ (reference sequence). CDR3 in DNA: TGTGCCAGCAGCCCGCGACAGGGGTTAGGGTCCCAGTACTTC. Its protein is CASSPRQGLGSQYF.

The V and J genes are TRBV7-3 and TRBJ2-7, with TRBD2 matching over 11 bases. Trimming at V came to 5 bases and at J to 3 bases, leaving 6 bases not matched to a gene. This CDR3 region has 15 residues. CDR1 and CDR2 from the germline V gene are SGHTA and FQGTGA. DNA for the CDR3: TGTGCCAGCAGCGCCGGGACTAGCGGCATCTACGAGCAGTACTTC. It encodes CASSAGTSGIYEQYF.

This clonotype was found once. DNA for the CDR3: TGTGCCAGCAGTCCCGCTGGGCCTACTAACTATGGCTACACCTTC. This sequence encodes CASSPAGPTNYGYTF. This chain links TRBV11-1 with TRBJ1-2; no clear D. Trimming pared 6 bases from V and 0 bases from J, leaving 14 bases between. Germline CDR1 reads SGHAT; CDR2 reads FQDESV (reference sequence). The CDR3 runs 15 residues.

The chain joins TRBV20-1 to TRBJ2-7, with D possibly being TRBD1 or TRBD2 (5 bases each). The CDR3 runs to 11 residues. Trimming took 5 bases from V and 5 from J, leaving 10 bases between them. CDR1 and CDR2 from the germline V gene are DFQATT and SNEGSKA (reference sequence). CDR3 in DNA: TGCAGTGCTTACCTGGGGGACGAGCAGTACTTC. Its translation is CSAYLGDEQYF.

The chain is built from TRBV9 and TRBJ1-5; D is ambiguous. The CDR3 has 13 residues. V was shortened by 5 bases and J by 5 bases, with 11 bases between the two germline ends. Per germline, CDR1 SGDLS and CDR2 YYNGEE. The CDR3 bases are TGTGCCAGCAGTCCCAGACGGGATCAGCCCCAGCATTTT. This sequence encodes CASSPRRDQPQHF.

This clonotype was seen a handful of times. The J gene is TRBJ1-1, the V gene TRBV7-2; the D is unclear. Germline V lookup: CDR1 SGHTA, CDR2 FQGNSA. CDR3 length equals 13 residues. Trimming removed 3 bases from V and 3 bases from J, with 8 bases in between. CDR3 DNA sequence: TGTGCCAGCAGCTTTTGGACTTACACTGAAGCTTTCTTT. It specifies CASSFWTYTEAFF. The whole variable domain, remainder taken from reference TRBV7-2 and TRBJ1-1, is GAGVSQSPSNKVTEKGKDVELRCDPISGHTALYWYRQSLGQGLEFLIYFQGNSAPDKSGLPSDRFSAERTGGSVSTLTIQRTQQEDSAVYLCASSFWTYTEAFFGQGTRLTVV.

In its sample, this clonotype was seen a few times. The chain uses TRBV7-3 and TRBJ2-5; 7 bases are a match to TRBD2. J was trimmed by 1 base and V by 1 base; bases with no gene match: 6. Germline CDR1 reads SGHTA; CDR2 reads FQGTGA. The CDR3 is made up of 16 amino acids. CDR3 region: CASSLRGGAFQETQYF. The CDR3 nucleotides read TGTGCCAGCAGCTTAAGGGGAGGGGCTTTCCAAGAGACCCAGTACTTC.

This clonotype was seen a handful of times. The chain has TRBV20-1 and TRBJ2-5; the D gene is possibly TRBD2 (6 bases). Germline CDR1 and CDR2: DFQATT and SNEGSKA (reference sequence). Trimming left V 0 bases short and J 1 base short, with 12 bases between. The CDR3 spans 15 residues. For the CDR3, the DNA is TGCAGTGCTAGAGATACCCTGCGGGGCCAAGAGACCCAGTACTTC. It translates to CSARDTLRGQETQYF.

The CDR3 region is CATSRDIGGPQPQHF. DNA of the CDR3: TGTGCCACCAGCAGAGATATAGGGGGGCCTCAGCCCCAGCATTTT. The V and J genes are TRBV15 and TRBJ1-5; TRBD1 is a possible D gene (6 bases). V lost 0 bases to trimming and J lost 6 bases, with 12 bases between them. This CDR3 has 15 amino acids. In germline, CDR1 is LNHNV, CDR2 YYDKDF (reference sequence).

This sequence joins TRBV12-3 or TRBV12-4 and TRBJ2-7; D is perhaps TRBD2 (6 bases). CDR3 length: 14 residues. Trimming shortened V by 0 bases and J by 2 bases, and 8 bases separated the two germline ends. This CDR3 reads CASSLASGPYEQYF. The CDR3 DNA follows: TGTGCCAGCAGTTTAGCTAGCGGTCCCTACGAGCAGTACTTC.

The J gene is TRBJ1-2, the V gene TRBV12-3 or TRBV12-4, with D uncertain. V was clipped by 1 base and J by 7 bases, with 10 bases between them. The CDR3 length is 13 residues. Here the CDR3 reads CASSLEDGRGYTF. In nucleotides, the CDR3 is TGTGCCAGCAGTTTAGAGGACGGACGTGGCTACACCTTC.

There are many counts of this clonotype. This chain links TRBV29-1 with TRBJ2-7; D possibly corresponds to TRBD1 (6 bases). The V end lost 4 bases, the J end lost 3 bases, and 13 bases lay between the germline ends. CDR1 SQVTM and CDR2 ANQGSEA come from the germline V gene. The CDR3 sequence is 13 residues long. The CDR3 nucleotides read TGCAGCGTTGGAATGGGACAACACTACGAGCAGTACTTC. Protein: CSVGMGQHYEQYF.

This chain connects TRBV9 to TRBJ1-4; possibly TRBD1 for D (6 bases). Germline CDR1 SGDLS, CDR2 YYNGEE. Trimming shortened V by 5 bases and J by 8 bases, and 16 bases separated the two germline ends. The CDR3 covers 14 residues. The CDR3: CASSPGAGNEKLFF. CDR3 nucleotides: TGTGCCAGCAGTCCAGGGGCAGGGAACGAAAAACTGTTTTTT.